The 3 T cell receptor beta chains given below trace back to one sample, sequenced in a study of technical replicates of blood from a handful of donors. Sequenced by immunoSEQ multiplex PCR; TCRdb stores in-frame clones only, minus some. The data show about 81,000 clones, about 97% seen once. The specimen sequenced was T cells isolated from PBMCs. All receptors derive from a human donor in good health.

The chain links TRBV6-5 to TRBJ2-2; D unclear. V was trimmed by 8 bases and J by 6 bases, leaving 10 bases between them. Germline CDR1 MNHEY, CDR2 SVGAGI. This CDR3 has 12 amino acids. The CDR3 region has the DNA TGTGCCAGCCTGAGGTCACCCGGGGAGCTGTTTTTT. Encoded protein: CASLRSPGELFF.

The chain links TRBV5-1 to TRBJ1-1; 10 bases map to TRBD1. The CDR3 totals 15 residues. The J segment lost 7 bases and the V segment lost 5 bases, leaving 11 bases of the junction unmatched. From germline, CDR1 is SGHRS and CDR2 YFSETQ. This CDR3 is CASRDPGQGTGEAFF. The DNA of the CDR3 is TGCGCCAGCAGGGATCCGGGACAGGGGACGGGTGAAGCTTTCTTT.

The gene calls are TRBV7-9 and TRBJ2-7, with TRBD1 identical over 9 bases. From germline, CDR1 is SEHNR and CDR2 FQNEAQ (reference sequence). This CDR3 contains 14 residues. Unmatched junction bases numbered 5, after V lost 6 bases and J lost 2 bases. CDR3 nucleotides: TGTGCCAGCAGGGCAGACAGGGGGGCCTACGAGCAGTACTTC. It is translated as CASRADRGAYEQYF. The full variable domain, rest sourced from reference TRBV7-9 and TRBJ2-7, is DTGVSQNPRHKITKRGQNVTFRCDPISEHNRLYWYRQTLGQGPEFLTYFQNEAQLEKSRLLSDRFSAERPKGSFSTLEIQRTEQGDSAMYLCASRADRGAYEQYFGPGTRLTVT.